This TCR beta chain was captured in a study of blood T cells in healthy people across ages. Notes on the study in general: Donor CMV status, an unknown factor, possibly confounded changes in expanded clonotypes. Among T cells, TCR beta diversity per million cells dropped roughly linearly as age rose.

CDR3 size: 13 residues. Trimming removed 10 bases at V and 4 bases at J, with 15 bases between. The germline CDR1 and CDR2 sequences are SGHRS and YFSETQ. The use of a sample-barcoded 5' primer and a J-beta primer mix characterized a second PCR of roughly 6 to 11 cycles. Via MiXCR, TCRdb re-called the 5' RACE reads, giving one row per CDR3 protein. The table lists about 970,000 distinct CDR3 sequences, 45% to 60% of them singletons. This clonotype has more than one count but fewer than ten. Its antigen is not identified. The V and J genes are TRBV5-1 and TRBJ2-1, with D perhaps given as TRBD1 or TRBD2 (7 bases each). The sample consisted of blood. The clonotype originates from a woman between 55 and 75 years old in good health. This CDR3 reads CASQGGGYNEQFF. The CDR3 region has the DNA TGCGCCTCCCAGGGGGGAGGGTACAATGAGCAGTTCTTC.